This TCR beta chain stems from a study of T cell repertoires in cytomegalovirus infection. On the study more broadly: It was the public TCR beta signatures that indicated both CMV infection and matching HLA type. Whole-study results and caveats: Cumulated frequencies of public TCR beta families served to identify carriers of CMV plus the relevant HLA. The ex vivo response was dominated by HLA-C-restricted CMV-specific TCR beta clonotypes.

The germline gives CDR1 SGHTA, CDR2 FQGTGA. This CDR3 is 12 amino acids long. Trimming removed 2 bases at V and 10 bases at J, with 9 bases between. Via MiXCR, TCRdb re-called the reads, giving one row per CDR3 protein. The table lists some 600,000 distinct CDR3 sequences, approximately 25% of them singletons. A note on this clonotype: Antigen: not known.

V is TRBV7-3 and J is TRBJ2-1, with D unresolved. The sequencing input was CD8+ T cells from PBMCs. This TCR was sampled from a human donor in good health (CMV status not recorded). Some clones in this sample may be carry-over from other donors' samples. The CDR3 is CASSLGVGEQFF. The CDR3 region has the DNA TGTGCCAGCAGCTTAGGGGTGGGGGAGCAGTTCTTC.